This T cell receptor (beta chain) appears in the sequencing data of a study of molecular identifiers for immune sequencing clone quantification. J gave up 10 bases and V 3 bases, and 5 bases lay outside the gene matches. The CDR3 consists of 14 residues. Germline V lookup: CDR1 SGHKS, CDR2 YYEKEE (reference sequence). TCRdb re-analysed the PCR reads in MiXCR, keeping a single row per CDR3 protein. The table includes 460,000 or so distinct CDR3 sequences, about 22% detected once. Findings and caveats of the study: Spiked TCR RNA from one Jurkat cell reportedly showed up when mixed among 800,000 to 1,000,000 naive cells.

This clonotype was seen repeatedly, ten times or more. Antigen: not known. Specimen: naive CD8+ T cells from blood, with Jurkat cell RNA spiked in. Subset reported: FACS-sorted CD8+CD4-CCR7+CD45RA+ naive T cells. This rearrangement joins TRBV5-5 to TRBJ2-3; 13 bases are shared with TRBD2. The source of this sequence is a human donor in good health. Some libraries in this study had Jurkat cell RNA spiked in. The CDR3 region has the DNA TGTGCCAGCAGCTACGGGACTAGCGGGACGGCGCAGTATTTT. This gives the protein CASSYGTSGTAQYF.